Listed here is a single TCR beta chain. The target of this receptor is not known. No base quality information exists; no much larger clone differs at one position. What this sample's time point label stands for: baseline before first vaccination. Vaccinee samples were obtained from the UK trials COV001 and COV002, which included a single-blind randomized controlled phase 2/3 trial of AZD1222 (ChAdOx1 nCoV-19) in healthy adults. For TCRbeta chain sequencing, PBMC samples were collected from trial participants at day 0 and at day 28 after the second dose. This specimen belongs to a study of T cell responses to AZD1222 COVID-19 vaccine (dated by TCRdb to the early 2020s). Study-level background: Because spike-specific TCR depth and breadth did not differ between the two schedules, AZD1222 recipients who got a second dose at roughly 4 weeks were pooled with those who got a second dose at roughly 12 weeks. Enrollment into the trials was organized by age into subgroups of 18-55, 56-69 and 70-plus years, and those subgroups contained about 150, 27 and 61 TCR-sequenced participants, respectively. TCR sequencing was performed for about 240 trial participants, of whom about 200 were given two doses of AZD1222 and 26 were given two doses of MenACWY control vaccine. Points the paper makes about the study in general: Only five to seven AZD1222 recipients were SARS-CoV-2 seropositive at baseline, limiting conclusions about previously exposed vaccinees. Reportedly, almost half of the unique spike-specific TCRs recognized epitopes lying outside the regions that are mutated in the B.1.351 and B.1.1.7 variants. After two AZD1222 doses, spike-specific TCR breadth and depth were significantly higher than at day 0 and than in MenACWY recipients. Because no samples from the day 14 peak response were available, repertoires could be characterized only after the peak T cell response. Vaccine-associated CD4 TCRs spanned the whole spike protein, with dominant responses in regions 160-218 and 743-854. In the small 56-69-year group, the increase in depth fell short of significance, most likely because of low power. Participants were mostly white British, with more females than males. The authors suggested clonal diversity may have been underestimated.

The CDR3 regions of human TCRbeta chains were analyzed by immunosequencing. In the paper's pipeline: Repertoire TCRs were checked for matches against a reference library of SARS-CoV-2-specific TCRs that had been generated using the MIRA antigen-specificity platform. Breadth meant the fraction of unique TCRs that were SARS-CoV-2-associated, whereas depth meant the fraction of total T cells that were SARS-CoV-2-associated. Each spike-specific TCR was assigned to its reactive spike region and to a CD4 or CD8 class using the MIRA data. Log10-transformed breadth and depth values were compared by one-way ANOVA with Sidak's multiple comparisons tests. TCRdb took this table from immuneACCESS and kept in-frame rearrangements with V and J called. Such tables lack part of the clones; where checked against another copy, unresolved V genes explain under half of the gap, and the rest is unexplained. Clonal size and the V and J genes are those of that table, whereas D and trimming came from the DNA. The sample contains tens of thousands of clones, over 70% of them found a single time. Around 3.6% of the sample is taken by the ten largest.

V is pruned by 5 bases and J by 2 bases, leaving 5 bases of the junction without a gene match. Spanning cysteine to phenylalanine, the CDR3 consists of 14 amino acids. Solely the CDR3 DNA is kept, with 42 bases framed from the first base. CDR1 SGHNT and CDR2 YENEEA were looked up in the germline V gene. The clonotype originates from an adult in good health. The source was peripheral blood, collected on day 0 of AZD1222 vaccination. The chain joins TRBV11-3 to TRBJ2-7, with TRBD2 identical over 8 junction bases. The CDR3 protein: CASSPQREPYEQYF. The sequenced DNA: TGTGCCAGCAGCCCCCAGCGGGAGCCCTACGAGCAGTACTTC.